This passage covers 8 T cell receptor beta chains from one sample sequenced in a study of technical replicates of blood from a handful of donors. Assay used: immunoSEQ multiplex PCR; TCRdb lists only in-frame clones, some missing. Of tens of thousands of clones listed, 85% to 90% were seen once; the top ten hold less than 5.5%. The source material was PBMCs. These receptors all come from a human donor in good health. Some clones in this sample may be carry-over from other donors' samples.

The chain couples TRBV30 to TRBJ1-2; D remains ambiguous. Germline V gives CDR1 GTSNPN, CDR2 SVGIG (reference sequence). V was cut by 0 bases and J by 6 bases, with 11 bases left in between. The CDR3 loop spans 13 amino acids. DNA for the CDR3: TGTGCCTGGAGTGTTCCAGGTGACCATGGCTACACCTTC. Protein: CAWSVPGDHGYTF.

This clone occurred once. J is TRBJ2-6 and V is TRBV5-1; 13 nucleotides line up with TRBD2. The CDR3 sequence is 19 residues long. The ends lost 4 bases at V and 3 bases at J; junction bases unmatched: 10. Germline loops: CDR1 SGHRS, CDR2 YFSETQ. The CDR3 DNA follows: TGCGCCAGCAGCCCTGGGACTAGCGGGGACCTCTTTGGGGCCAACGTCCTGACTTTC. Translating it yields CASSPGTSGDLFGANVLTF.

The rearrangement joins TRBV7-8 to TRBJ2-3; 7 bases fit TRBD2. V was pared by 5 bases and J by 2 bases, with 10 bases of the junction left unmatched. The length of the CDR3 is 16 residues. The germline V gene has CDR1 SGHVS and CDR2 FQNEAQ. The CDR3 nucleotides are TGTGCCAGCAGCCAACAGGTGCGGGGGATCACAGATACGCAGTATTTT. Translation: CASSQQVRGITDTQYF.

CDR3 in amino acids: CSVDGSRAKDNEQFF. The DNA of the CDR3 is TGCAGCGTTGACGGGTCCAGGGCAAAGGACAATGAGCAGTTCTTC. V and J are TRBV29-1 and TRBJ2-1, with D maybe TRBD1 (5 bases). CDR1 is SQVTM, CDR2 ANQGSEA, per germline. The V end was cut by 3 bases, the J end by 5 bases, with 17 bases between. The CDR3 contains 15 residues.

CDR3 nucleotides: TGTGCCAGCAGCTTTGGGACAGGGAGCTCCTACGAGCAGTACTTC. It codes for CASSFGTGSSYEQYF. The chain is built from TRBV11-2 and TRBJ2-7; 9 bases agree with TRBD1. The CDR3 is 15 amino acids. Germline CDR1 is SGHAT and CDR2 is FQNNGV. Losses at the gene ends were 3 bases for V and 0 bases for J; bases not matched to a gene: 3. Using reference TRBV11-2 and TRBJ2-7 for the parts outside the CDR3, the full variable domain is EAGVAQSPRYKIIEKRQSVAFWCNPISGHATLYWYQQILGQGPKLLIQFQNNGVVDDSQLPKDRFSAERLKGVDSTLKIQPAKLEDSAVYLCASSFGTGSSYEQYFGPGTRLTVT.

The V and J genes are TRBV5-6 and TRBJ2-5, with D possibly TRBD1 on 6 matching bases. The length of the CDR3 is 13 residues. Trimming took 2 bases from V and 2 from J, leaving 7 bases between them. Germline V gene sequence: CDR1 SGHDT, CDR2 YYEEEE. CDR3 protein: CASSFGQQETQYF. The DNA of the CDR3 is TGTGCCAGCAGCTTTGGACAGCAAGAGACCCAGTACTTC.

This clone appeared a single time. The gene calls are TRBV4-3 and TRBJ1-5; tentative D call: TRBD1 (5 bases). Deletions cut 0 bases from V and 4 bases from J, with 16 bases between. Germline CDR1 LGHNA, CDR2 YSLEER. The CDR3 runs to 17 residues. CDR3 DNA: TGCGCCAGCAGCCAAGATTGGCAGGGAGGGCGAAATCAGCCCCAGCATTTT. The encoded protein is CASSQDWQGGRNQPQHF.

The table lists this clone with a count of one. The chain employs TRBV7-3 and TRBJ2-2; 8 positions match TRBD1. From germline, CDR1 is SGHTA and CDR2 FQGTGA. Unmatched junction bases numbered 9, after V lost 6 bases and J lost 3 bases. CDR3 length: 16 amino acids. In nucleotides, the CDR3 is TGTGCCAGCAGACTTGAAGGACAGGGTTACACCGGGGAGCTGTTTTTT. Translating it yields CASRLEGQGYTGELFF.